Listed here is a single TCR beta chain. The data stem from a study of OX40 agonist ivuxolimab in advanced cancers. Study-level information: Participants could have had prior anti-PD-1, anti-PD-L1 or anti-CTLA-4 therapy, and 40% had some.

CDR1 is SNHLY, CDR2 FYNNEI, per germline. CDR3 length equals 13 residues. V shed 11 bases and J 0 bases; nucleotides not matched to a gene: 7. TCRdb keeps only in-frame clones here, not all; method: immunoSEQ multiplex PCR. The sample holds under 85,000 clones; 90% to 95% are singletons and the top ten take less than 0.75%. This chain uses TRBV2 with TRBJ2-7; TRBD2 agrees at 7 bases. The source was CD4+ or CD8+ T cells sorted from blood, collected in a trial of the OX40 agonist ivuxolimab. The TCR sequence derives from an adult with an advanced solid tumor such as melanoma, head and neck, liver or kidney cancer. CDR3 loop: CAATGGSSYEQYF. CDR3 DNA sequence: TGTGCCGCCACCGGGGGGAGCTCCTACGAGCAGTACTTC.